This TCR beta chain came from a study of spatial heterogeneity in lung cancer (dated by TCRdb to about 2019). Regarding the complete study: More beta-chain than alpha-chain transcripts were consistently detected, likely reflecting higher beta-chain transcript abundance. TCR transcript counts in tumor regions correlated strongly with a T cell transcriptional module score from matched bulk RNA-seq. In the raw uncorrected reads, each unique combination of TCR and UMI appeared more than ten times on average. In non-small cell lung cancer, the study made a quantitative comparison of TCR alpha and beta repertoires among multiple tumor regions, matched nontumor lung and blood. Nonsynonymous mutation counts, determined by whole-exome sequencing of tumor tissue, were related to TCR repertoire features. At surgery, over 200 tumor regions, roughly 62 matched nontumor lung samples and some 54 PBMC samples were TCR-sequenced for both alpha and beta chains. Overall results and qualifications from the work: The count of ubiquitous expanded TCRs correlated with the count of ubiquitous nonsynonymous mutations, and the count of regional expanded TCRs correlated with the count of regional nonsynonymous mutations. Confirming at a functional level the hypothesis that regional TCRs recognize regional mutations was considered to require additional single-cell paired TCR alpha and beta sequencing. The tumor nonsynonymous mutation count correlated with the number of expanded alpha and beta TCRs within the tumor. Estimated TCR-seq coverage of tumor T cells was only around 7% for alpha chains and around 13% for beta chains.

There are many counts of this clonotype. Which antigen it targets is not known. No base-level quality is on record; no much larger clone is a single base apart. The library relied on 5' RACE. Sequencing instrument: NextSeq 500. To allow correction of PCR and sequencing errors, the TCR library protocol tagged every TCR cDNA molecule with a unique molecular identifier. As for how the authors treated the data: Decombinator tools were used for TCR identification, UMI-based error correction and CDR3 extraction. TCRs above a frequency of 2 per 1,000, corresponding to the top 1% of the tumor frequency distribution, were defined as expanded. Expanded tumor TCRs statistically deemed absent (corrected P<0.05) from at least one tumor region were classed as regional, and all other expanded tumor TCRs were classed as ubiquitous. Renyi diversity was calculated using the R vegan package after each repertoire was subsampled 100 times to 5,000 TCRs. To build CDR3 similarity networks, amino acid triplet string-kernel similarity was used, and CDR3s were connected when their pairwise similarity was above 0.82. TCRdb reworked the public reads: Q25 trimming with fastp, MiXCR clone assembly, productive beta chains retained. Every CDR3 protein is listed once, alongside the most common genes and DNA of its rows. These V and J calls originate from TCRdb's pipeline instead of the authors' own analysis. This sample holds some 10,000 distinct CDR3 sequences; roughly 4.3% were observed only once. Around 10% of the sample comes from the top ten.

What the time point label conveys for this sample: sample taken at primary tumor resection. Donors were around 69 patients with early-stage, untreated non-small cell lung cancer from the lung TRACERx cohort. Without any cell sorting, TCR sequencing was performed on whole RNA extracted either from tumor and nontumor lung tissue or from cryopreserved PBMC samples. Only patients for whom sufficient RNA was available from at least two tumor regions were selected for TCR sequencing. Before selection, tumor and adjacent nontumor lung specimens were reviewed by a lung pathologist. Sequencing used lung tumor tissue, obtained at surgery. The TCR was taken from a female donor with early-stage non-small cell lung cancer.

The CDR3 protein: CASSPGLAQTYEQYF. The base sequence is TGCGCCAGCAGCCCTGGACTAGCGCAGACCTACGAGCAGTACTTC. Here the chain combines TRBV5-1 and TRBJ2-7, with 9 bases matching TRBD2. Here V drops 4 bases and J drops 2 bases, and the junction holds 7 bases not matched to any gene. Reading the germline V gene gives CDR1 SGHRS and CDR2 YFSETQ. The CDR3 holds 15 amino acids from the cysteine to the phenylalanine. Only the CDR3 portion is preserved as DNA: 45 bases, with reading frame beginning at the first base. The CDR3, completed at both ends by the reference TRBV5-1 and TRBJ2-7 genes, gives the full variable domain KAGVTQTPRYLIKTRGQQVTLSCSPISGHRSVSWYQQTPGQGLQFLFEYFSETQRNKGNFPGRFSGRQFSNSRSEMNVSTLELGDSALYLCASSPGLAQTYEQYFGPGTRLTVT.